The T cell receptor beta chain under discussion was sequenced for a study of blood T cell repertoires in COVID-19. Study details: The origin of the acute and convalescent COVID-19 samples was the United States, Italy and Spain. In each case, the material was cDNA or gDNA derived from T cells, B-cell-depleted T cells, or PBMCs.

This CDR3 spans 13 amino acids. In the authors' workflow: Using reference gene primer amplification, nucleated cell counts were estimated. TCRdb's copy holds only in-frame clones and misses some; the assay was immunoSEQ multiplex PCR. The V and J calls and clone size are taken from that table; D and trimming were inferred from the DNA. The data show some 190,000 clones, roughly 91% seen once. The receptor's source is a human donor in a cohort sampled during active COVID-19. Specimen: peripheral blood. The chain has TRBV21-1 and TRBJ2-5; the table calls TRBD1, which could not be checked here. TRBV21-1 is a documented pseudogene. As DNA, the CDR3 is TGTGCCAGCCGGAGGACAGGGGTTGAGACCCAGTACTTC. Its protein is CASRRTGVETQYF.